This T cell receptor beta chain was recorded in a study of long-term antiretroviral therapy in people with HIV. CDR1 and CDR2 (germline): SGHRS, YFSETQ. CDR3 size: 14 residues. With 4 bases clipped from V and 1 base from J, the junction kept 3 bases outside the gene matches. All donors provided no fewer than one pre-ART and no fewer than two post-ART PBMC samples. DNA was extracted from around 0.96-9.9 million thawed cryopreserved PBMC. immunoSEQ v3.0 was run at survey level. Sequencing of each sample targeted roughly 35,000-55,000 T-cell genomes. The data were produced by immunoSEQ multiplex PCR, yet TCRdb's version contains in-frame clones alone and is incomplete. The sample shows about 40,000 clones, about nine tenths of them seen only once. With respect to this clone: Its antigen remains unidentified.

Findings and caveats of the study: Repertoires looked antigen-experienced, with only a slight naive shift after ART.

Sample: unsorted PBMCs, taken 1.2 years after starting antiretroviral therapy. This TCR derives from a woman aged 50 to 60 with HIV. This chain uses TRBV5-1 with TRBJ1-1; 8 nucleotides agree with TRBD1. DNA of the CDR3: TGCGCCAGCAGCGAACAGGGGGGGAACACTGAAGCTTTCTTT. Residues: CASSEQGGNTEAFF.